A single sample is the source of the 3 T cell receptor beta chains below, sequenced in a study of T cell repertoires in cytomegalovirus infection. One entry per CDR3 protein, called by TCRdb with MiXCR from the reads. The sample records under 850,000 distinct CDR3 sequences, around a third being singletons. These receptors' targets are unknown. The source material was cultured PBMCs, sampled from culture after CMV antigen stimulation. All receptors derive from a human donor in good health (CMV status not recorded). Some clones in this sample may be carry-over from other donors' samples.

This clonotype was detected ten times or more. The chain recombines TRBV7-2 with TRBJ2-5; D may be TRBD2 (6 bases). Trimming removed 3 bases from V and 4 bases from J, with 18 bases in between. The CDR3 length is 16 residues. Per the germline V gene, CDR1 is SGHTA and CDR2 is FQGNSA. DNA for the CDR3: TGTGCCAGCAGCTTCGGGAGAGAGAGGGGACGAGAGACCCAGTACTTC. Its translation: CASSFGRERGRETQYF. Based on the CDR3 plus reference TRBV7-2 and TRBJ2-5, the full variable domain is GAGVSQSPSNKVTEKGKDVELRCDPISGHTALYWYRQSLGQGLEFLIYFQGNSAPDKSGLPSDRFSAERTGGSVSTLTIQRTQQEDSAVYLCASSFGRERGRETQYFGPGTRLLVL.

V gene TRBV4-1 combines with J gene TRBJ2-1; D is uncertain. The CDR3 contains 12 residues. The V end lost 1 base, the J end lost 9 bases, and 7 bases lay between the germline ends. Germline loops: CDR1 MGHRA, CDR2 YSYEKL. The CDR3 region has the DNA TGCGCCAGCAGCCAAGGGGAAGGTGAGCAGTTCTTC. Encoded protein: CASSQGEGEQFF.

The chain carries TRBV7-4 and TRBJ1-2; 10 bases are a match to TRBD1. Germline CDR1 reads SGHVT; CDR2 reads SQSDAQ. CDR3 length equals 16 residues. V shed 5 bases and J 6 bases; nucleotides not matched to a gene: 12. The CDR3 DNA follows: TGTGCCAGCAGCCACAGGGTAGGGGACAGGGGCCATGGCTACACCTTC. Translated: CASSHRVGDRGHGYTF.